These 8 T cell receptor beta chains share one sample of origin, sequenced in a study of Graves' ophthalmopathy and Graves' hyperthyroidism. Researchers took RNA transcripts and amplified TCR beta CDR3 regions from them. Investigators did first-round RT-PCR with HTBI primers, then second-round multiplex PCR. Using its own MiXCR run on the multiplex PCR reads, TCRdb lists one record per CDR3 protein. The top ten hold about 4.6% of the sample, which has about 600,000 distinct CDR3 sequences, roughly 40% seen once. Input material: peripheral blood or thyroid tissue (not recorded which). The source of these receptors is an adult man with Graves' hyperthyroidism.

This clonotype was counted at least ten times. The chain employs TRBV13 and TRBJ1-2, with D perhaps matching TRBD1 (5 bases). Germline V gene data show CDR1 as PRHDT and CDR2 as FYEKMQ (reference sequence). V was shortened by 6 bases and J by 6 bases, with 20 bases between the two germline ends. CDR3 size: 15 residues. The DNA of the CDR3 is TGTGCCAGCAGGATCCGGGGACCACTGGAGAATGGCTACACCTTC. Protein: CASRIRGPLENGYTF.

This clonotype was detected once. The CDR3, as DNA: TGCAGTGCTAGCGCGGATGAGCAGTACTTC. It encodes CSASADEQYF. The J gene is TRBJ2-7, the V gene TRBV20-1; D unclear. Germline V gives CDR1 DFQATT, CDR2 SNEGSKA (reference sequence). The CDR3 consists of 10 residues. V dropped 3 bases and J dropped 7 bases, with 7 bases sitting between them.

Only a few counts were recorded for this clonotype. The chain links TRBV5-1 to TRBJ1-4, with D hard to call. Deletions cut 0 bases from V and 0 bases from J, with 9 bases between. Germline CDR1 is SGHRS and CDR2 is YFSETQ. The length of the CDR3 is 16 residues. CDR3 nucleotide sequence: TGCGCCAGCAGCTTGGAGGCAGTTGCAACTAATGAAAAACTGTTTTTT. This translates into CASSLEAVATNEKLFF.

The sample holds many counts of this clonotype. The chain carries TRBV7-2 and TRBJ2-7; TRBD1 agrees at 8 bases. Germline V lookup: CDR1 SGHTA, CDR2 FQGNSA. The J segment lost 2 bases and the V segment lost 5 bases, leaving 8 bases of the junction unmatched. The CDR3 covers 15 residues. The CDR3 DNA reads as TGTGCCAGCAGCGGTCCGGGACAGGAAGCCTACGAGCAGTACTTC. Protein sequence: CASSGPGQEAYEQYF. The whole variable domain, remainder taken from reference TRBV7-2 and TRBJ2-7, is GAGVSQSPSNKVTEKGKDVELRCDPISGHTALYWYRQSLGQGLEFLIYFQGNSAPDKSGLPSDRFSAERTGGSVSTLTIQRTQQEDSAVYLCASSGPGQEAYEQYFGPGTRLTVT.

The genes are TRBV14 and TRBJ2-5, with D possibly being TRBD2 (6 bases). The J call is doubtful: the DNA matches TRBJ2-1 better. This CDR3 contains 17 residues. Looked up from germline, CDR1 is SGHDN and CDR2 is FVKESK. In nucleotides, the CDR3 is TGTGCCAGCAGCCAAGGAAAGCGGGCCCGATCCTACAATGAGCAGTTCTTC. The encoded protein is CASSQGKRARSYNEQFF.

The table lists this clonotype with many counts. The chain joins TRBV12-3 or TRBV12-4 to TRBJ1-4; D unresolved. With 2 bases removed from V and 6 bases from J, the gap between germline ends came to 10 bases. This CDR3 is 14 amino acids long. CDR3 coding DNA: TGTGCCAGCAGTTTAAGCGGCGGCTATGAAAAACTGTTTTTT. Translation gives CASSLSGGYEKLFF.

The chain carries TRBV7-2 and TRBJ1-1; TRBD1 might be the D (5 bases). V was clipped by 3 bases and J by 7 bases, with 15 bases between them. This CDR3 contains 14 residues. Germline CDR1 is SGHTA and CDR2 is FQGNSA. CDR3 in amino acids: CASSLDPGVIEAFF. For the CDR3, the DNA is TGTGCCAGCAGCTTGGATCCGGGGGTTATTGAAGCTTTCTTT. Full variable domain (remainder filled in from reference TRBV7-2 and TRBJ1-1): GAGVSQSPSNKVTEKGKDVELRCDPISGHTALYWYRQSLGQGLEFLIYFQGNSAPDKSGLPSDRFSAERTGGSVSTLTIQRTQQEDSAVYLCASSLDPGVIEAFFGQGTRLTVV.

CDR3 sequence reads: CASSKNSPGSGKTQYF. The CDR3 bases are TGTGCCAGCAGCAAAAATTCGCCCGGGAGTGGAAAGACCCAGTACTTC. This chain joins TRBV6-5 and TRBJ2-5, with TRBD2 as a possible D gene (6 bases). The CDR3 extends over 16 amino acids. Germline V gives CDR1 MNHEY, CDR2 SVGAGI. V was trimmed by 6 bases and J by 6 bases, leaving 23 bases between them.